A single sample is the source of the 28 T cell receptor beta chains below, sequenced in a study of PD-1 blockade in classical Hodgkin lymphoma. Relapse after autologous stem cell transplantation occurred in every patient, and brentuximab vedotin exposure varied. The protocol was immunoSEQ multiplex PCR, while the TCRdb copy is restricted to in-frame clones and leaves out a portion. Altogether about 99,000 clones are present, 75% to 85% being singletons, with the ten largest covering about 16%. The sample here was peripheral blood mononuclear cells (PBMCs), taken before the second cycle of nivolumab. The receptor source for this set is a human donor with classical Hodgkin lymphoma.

The CDR3 DNA follows: TGTGCCAGCAGCTTAGGGCTAGCGGGAGTAAATGAGCAGTTCTTC. It translates to CASSLGLAGVNEQFF. The V and J genes are TRBV7-2 and TRBJ2-1; 10 bases map to TRBD2. Germline V lookup: CDR1 SGHTA, CDR2 FQGNSA. V shed 1 base and J 7 bases; nucleotides not matched to a gene: 4. CDR3 length: 15 residues.

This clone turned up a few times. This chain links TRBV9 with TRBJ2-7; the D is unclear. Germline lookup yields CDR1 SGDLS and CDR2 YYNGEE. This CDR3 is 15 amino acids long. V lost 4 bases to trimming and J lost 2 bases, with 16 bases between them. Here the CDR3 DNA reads TGTGCCAGCAGCTCCCACGCGAGGCAACCCTACGAGCAGTACTTC. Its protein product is CASSSHARQPYEQYF.

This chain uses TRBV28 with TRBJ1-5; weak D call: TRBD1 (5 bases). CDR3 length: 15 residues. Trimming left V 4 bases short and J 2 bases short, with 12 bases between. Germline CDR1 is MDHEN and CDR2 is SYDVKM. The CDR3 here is CASSWGGWGNQPQHF. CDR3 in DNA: TGTGCCAGCAGTTGGGGGGGTTGGGGCAATCAGCCCCAGCATTTT.

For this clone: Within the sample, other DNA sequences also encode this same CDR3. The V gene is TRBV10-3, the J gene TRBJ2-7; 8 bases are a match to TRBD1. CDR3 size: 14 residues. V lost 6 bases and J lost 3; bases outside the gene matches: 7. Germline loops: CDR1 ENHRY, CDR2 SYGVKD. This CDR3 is CAISGQGGGYEQYF. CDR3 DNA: TGTGCCATCAGCGGACAGGGTGGCGGCTACGAGCAGTACTTC.

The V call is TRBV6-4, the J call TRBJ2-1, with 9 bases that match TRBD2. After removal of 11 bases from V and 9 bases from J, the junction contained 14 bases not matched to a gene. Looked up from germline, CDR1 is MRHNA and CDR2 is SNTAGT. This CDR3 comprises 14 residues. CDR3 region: CASGGSGSRSEQFF. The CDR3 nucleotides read TGTGCCTCTGGGGGTAGCGGGAGTAGGTCTGAGCAGTTCTTC.

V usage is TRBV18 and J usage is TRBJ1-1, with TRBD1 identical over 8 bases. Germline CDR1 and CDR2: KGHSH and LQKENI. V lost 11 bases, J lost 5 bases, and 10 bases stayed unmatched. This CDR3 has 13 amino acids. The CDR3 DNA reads TGTGCCGGAACCCAGGGGGCTGAGACTGAAGCTTTCTTT. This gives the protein CAGTQGAETEAFF.

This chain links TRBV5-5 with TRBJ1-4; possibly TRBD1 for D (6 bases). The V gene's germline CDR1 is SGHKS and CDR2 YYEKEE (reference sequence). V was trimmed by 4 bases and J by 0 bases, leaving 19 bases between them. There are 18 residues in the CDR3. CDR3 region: CASSRYRDIGSTNEKLFF. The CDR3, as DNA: TGTGCCAGCAGCCGATACAGGGACATAGGCTCAACTAATGAAAAACTGTTTTTT.

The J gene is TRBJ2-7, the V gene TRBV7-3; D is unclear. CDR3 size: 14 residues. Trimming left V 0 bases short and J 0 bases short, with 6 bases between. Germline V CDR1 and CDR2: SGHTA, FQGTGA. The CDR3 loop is CASSLTAGSYEQYF. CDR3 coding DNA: TGTGCCAGCAGCTTAACGGCCGGCTCCTACGAGCAGTACTTC.

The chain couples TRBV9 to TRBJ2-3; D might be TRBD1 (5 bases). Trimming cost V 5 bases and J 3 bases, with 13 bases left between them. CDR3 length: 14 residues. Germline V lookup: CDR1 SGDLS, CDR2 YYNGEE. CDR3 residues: CASSSRAFTDTQYF. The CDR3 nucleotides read TGTGCCAGCAGTAGCAGGGCTTTTACAGATACGCAGTATTTT.

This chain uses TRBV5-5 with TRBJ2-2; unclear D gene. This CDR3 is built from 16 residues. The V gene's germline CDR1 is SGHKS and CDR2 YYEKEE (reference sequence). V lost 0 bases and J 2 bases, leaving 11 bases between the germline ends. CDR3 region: CASSLGIGPNTGELFF. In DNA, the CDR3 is TGTGCCAGCAGCTTGGGAATCGGCCCTAACACCGGGGAGCTGTTTTTT.

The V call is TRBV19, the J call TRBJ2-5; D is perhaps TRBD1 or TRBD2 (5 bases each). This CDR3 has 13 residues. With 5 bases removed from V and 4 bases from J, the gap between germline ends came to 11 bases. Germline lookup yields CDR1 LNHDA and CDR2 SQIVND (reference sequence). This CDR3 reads CASSGGQVETQYF. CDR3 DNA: TGTGCCAGTAGTGGGGGTCAGGTAGAGACCCAGTACTTC.

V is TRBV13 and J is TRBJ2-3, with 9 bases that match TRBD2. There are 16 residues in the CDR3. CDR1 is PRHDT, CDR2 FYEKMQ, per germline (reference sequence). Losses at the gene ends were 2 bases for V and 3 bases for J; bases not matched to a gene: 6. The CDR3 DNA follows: TGTGCCAGCAGCTTACGAGCGGGAGGTCAGACAGATACGCAGTATTTT. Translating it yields CASSLRAGGQTDTQYF.

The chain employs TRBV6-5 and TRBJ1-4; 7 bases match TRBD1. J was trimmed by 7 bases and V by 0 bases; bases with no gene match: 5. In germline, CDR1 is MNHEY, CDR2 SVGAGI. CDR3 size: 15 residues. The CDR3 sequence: CASSYSTGNGEKLFF. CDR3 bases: TGTGCCAGCAGTTACTCGACAGGGAACGGTGAAAAACTGTTTTTT.

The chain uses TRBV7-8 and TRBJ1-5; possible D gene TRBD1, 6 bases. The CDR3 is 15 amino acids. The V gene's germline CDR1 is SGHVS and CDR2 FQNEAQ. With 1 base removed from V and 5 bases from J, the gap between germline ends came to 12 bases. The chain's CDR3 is CASSLVTGAHQPQHF. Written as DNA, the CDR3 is TGTGCCAGCAGCTTAGTCACGGGGGCCCATCAGCCCCAGCATTTT.

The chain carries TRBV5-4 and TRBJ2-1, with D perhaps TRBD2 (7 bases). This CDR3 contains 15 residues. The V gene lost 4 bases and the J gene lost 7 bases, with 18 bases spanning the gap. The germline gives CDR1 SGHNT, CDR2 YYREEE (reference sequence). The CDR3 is CASSQGRGLRNEQFF. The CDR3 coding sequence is TGTGCCAGCAGCCAGGGGCGGGGGTTGAGGAATGAGCAGTTCTTC.

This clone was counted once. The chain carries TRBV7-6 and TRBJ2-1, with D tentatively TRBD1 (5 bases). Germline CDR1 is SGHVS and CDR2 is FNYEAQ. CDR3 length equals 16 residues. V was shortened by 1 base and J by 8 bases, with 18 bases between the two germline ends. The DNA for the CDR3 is TGTGCCAGCAGCTTAGGGGGCAGTAGTTTTGTCTATGAGCAGTTCTTC. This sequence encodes CASSLGGSSFVYEQFF. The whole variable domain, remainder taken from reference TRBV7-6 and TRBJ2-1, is GAGVSQSPRYKVTKRGQDVALRCDPISGHVSLYWYRQALGQGPEFLTYFNYEAQQDKSGLPNDRFSAERPEGSISTLTIQRTEQRDSAMYRCASSLGGSSFVYEQFFGPGTRLTVL.

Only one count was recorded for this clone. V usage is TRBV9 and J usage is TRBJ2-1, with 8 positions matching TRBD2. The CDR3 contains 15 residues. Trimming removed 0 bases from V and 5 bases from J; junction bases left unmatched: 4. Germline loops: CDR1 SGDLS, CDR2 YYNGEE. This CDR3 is CASSVDGRGDNEQFF. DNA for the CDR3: TGTGCCAGCAGCGTAGACGGGAGGGGGGACAATGAGCAGTTCTTC.

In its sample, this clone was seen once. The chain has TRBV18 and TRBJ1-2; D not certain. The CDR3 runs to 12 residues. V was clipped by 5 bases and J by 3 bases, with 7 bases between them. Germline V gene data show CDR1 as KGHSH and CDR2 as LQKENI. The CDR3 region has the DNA TGTGCCAGCTCAGACTTTTACTATGGCTACACCTTC. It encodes CASSDFYYGYTF.

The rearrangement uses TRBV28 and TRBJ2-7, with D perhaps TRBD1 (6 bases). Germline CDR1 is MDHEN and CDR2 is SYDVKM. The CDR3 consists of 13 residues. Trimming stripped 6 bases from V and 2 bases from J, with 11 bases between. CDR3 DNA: TGTGCCAGCAGGGTTCCAGGGGCCTACGAGCAGTACTTC. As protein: CASRVPGAYEQYF.

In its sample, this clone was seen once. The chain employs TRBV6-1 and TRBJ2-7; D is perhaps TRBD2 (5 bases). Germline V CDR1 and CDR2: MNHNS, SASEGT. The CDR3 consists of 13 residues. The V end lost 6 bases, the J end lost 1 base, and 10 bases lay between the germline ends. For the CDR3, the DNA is TGTGCCAGCAGGGGCGGGTCGTCCTACGAGCAGTACTTC. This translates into CASRGGSSYEQYF.

CDR3: CASSPSGQRDTEAFF. The CDR3 nucleotides are TGTGCCAGCAGCCCTTCGGGGCAGAGGGACACTGAAGCTTTCTTT. The chain recombines TRBV11-2 with TRBJ1-1; maybe TRBD1 (5 bases). V lost 5 bases and J lost 3, with 16 bases in between. Per germline, CDR1 SGHAT and CDR2 FQNNGV. The CDR3 has 15 residues.

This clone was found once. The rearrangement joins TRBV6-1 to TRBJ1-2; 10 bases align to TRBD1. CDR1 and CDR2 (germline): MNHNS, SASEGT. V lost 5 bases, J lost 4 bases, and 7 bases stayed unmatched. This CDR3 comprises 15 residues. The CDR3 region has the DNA TGTGCCAGCAGTAGACAGGGGGCGCTTGGCTATGGCTACACCTTC. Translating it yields CASSRQGALGYGYTF.

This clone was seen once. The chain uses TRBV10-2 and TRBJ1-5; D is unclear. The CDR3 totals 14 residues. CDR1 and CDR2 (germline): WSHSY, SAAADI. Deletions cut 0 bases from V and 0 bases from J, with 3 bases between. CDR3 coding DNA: TGCGCCAGCAGTGAGTCAGTTAGCAATCAGCCCCAGCATTTT. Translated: CASSESVSNQPQHF.

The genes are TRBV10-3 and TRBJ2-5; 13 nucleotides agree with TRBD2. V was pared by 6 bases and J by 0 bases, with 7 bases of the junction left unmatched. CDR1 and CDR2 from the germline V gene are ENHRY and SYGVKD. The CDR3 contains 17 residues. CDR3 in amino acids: CAIRGGTSGTYQETQYF. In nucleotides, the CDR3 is TGTGCCATCAGAGGGGGGACTAGCGGGACCTACCAAGAGACCCAGTACTTC.

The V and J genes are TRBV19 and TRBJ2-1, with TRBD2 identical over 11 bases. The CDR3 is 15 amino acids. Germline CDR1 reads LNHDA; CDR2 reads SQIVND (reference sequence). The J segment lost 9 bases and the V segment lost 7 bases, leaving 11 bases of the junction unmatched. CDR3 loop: CASTNPGLAVGEQFF. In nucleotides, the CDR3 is TGTGCCAGTACCAATCCGGGACTAGCGGTAGGTGAGCAGTTCTTC.

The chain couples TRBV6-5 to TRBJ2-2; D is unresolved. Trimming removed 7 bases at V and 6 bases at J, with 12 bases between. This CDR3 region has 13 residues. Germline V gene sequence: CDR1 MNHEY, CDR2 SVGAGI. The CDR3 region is CASTPLLSGELFF. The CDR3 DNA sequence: TGTGCCAGCACCCCGTTATTGTCCGGGGAGCTGTTTTTT.

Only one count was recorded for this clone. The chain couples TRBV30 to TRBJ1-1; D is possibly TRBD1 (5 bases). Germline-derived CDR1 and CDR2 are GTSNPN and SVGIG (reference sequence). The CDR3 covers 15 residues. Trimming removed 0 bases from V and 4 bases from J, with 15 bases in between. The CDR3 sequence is CAWSVGVPGTTEAFF. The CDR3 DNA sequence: TGTGCCTGGAGTGTAGGAGTCCCAGGGACCACTGAAGCTTTCTTT.

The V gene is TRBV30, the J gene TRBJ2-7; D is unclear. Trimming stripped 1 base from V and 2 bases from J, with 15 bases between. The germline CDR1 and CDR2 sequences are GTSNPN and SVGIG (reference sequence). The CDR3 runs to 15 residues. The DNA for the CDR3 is TGTGCCTGGAGTGGAGGTGTTTGGGCGGCCTACGAGCAGTACTTC. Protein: CAWSGGVWAAYEQYF.